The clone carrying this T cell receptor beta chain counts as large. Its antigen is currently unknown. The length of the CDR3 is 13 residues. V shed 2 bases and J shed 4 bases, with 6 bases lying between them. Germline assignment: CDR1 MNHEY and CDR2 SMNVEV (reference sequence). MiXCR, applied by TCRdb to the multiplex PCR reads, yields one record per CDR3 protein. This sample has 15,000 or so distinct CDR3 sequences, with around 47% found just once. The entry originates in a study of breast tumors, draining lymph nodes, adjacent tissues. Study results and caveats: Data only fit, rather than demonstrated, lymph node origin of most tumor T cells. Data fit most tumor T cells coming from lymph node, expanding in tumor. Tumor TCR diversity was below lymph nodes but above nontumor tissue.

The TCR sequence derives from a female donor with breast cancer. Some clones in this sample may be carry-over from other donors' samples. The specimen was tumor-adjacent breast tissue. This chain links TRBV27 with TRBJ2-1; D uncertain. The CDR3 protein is CASSLNLYNEQFF. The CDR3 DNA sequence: TGTGCCAGCAGTTTAAACCTTTACAATGAGCAGTTCTTC.